This T cell receptor (beta chain) derives from a study of CD8 T cells in Susac syndrome. The CDR3 runs 14 residues. From germline, CDR1 is PRHDT and CDR2 FYEKMQ (reference sequence). Trimming cost V 4 bases and J 0 bases, with 10 bases left between them. Sequencing of TCR beta was performed on blood CD8+ T cells and on blood CD4+ T cells. TEMRA cells were enriched by FACS, and CD4+ and CD8+ T cells were negatively isolated. An input of roughly 0.5 to 1 ug of RNA was subjected to reverse transcription using random hexamers. Across 54 Vbeta and 13 Jbeta, immunoSEQ multiplex PCR amplified TCR beta CDR3. TCRdb itself ran the immunoSEQ multiplex PCR reads through MiXCR, one entry per CDR3 protein. The table includes approximately 150,000 distinct CDR3 sequences, 65% to 90% detected once.

The sequencing input was CD8+ T cells from PBMCs. The chain is built from TRBV13 and TRBJ2-7; D possibly corresponds to TRBD2 (5 bases). This sequence was found in a human donor with multiple sclerosis. As DNA, the CDR3 is TGTGCCAGCAGCTCTCACGGAGGCTCCTACGAGCAGTACTTC. Residues: CASSSHGGSYEQYF. The full variable domain, rest sourced from reference TRBV13 and TRBJ2-7, is AAGVIQSPRHLIKEKRETATLKCYPIPRHDTVYWYQQGPGQDPQFLISFYEKMQSDKGSIPDRFSAQQFSDYHSELNMSSLELGDSALYFCASSSHGGSYEQYFGPGTRLTVT.